These 24 T cell receptor beta chains came from one sample sequenced in a study of T cell responses to AZD1222 COVID-19 vaccine. Only in-frame clones appear in the TCRdb table, and some are missing; sequencing was by immunoSEQ multiplex PCR. The repertoire holds 90,000 to 120,000 clones, with approximately 90% as singletons. The material sequenced was peripheral blood, taken on day 0 of AZD1222 vaccination. These TCRs come from an adult in good health.

The J gene is TRBJ1-2, the V gene TRBV6-5; D unresolved. The V gene lost 4 bases and the J gene lost 8 bases, with 20 bases spanning the gap. This CDR3 comprises 15 residues. The V gene's germline CDR1 is MNHEY and CDR2 SVGAGI. CDR3 sequence: CASSSTTDTSGGYTF. CDR3 DNA sequence: TGTGCCAGCAGTTCGACGACTGATACCTCGGGGGGCTACACCTTC.

The chain is built from TRBV5-1 and TRBJ2-3, with D perhaps TRBD1 (6 bases). In germline, CDR1 is SGHRS, CDR2 YFSETQ. The CDR3 spans 14 residues. With 1 base removed from V and 4 bases from J, the gap between germline ends came to 10 bases. The CDR3 spells CASSLTGWADTQYF. CDR3 DNA: TGCGCCAGCAGCTTGACAGGGTGGGCAGATACGCAGTATTTT.

The chain links TRBV5-4 to TRBJ2-7, with a tentative D call TRBD2 (5 bases). V dropped 7 bases and J dropped 5 bases, with 16 bases sitting between them. Per germline, CDR1 SGHNT and CDR2 YYREEE (reference sequence). This CDR3 is built from 13 residues. The CDR3 protein is CASHGRGGNEQYF. CDR3 nucleotide sequence: TGTGCCAGCCACGGCCGGGGTGGCAACGAGCAGTACTTC.

This sequence joins TRBV23-1 and TRBJ1-2; D may be TRBD1 (5 bases). TRBV23-1 is an ORF for which the function is uncertain. The CDR3 length is 14 residues. V lost 4 bases and J 6 bases, leaving 15 bases between the germline ends. CDR3 sequence: CASSLHRRTDGYTF. CDR3 nucleotide sequence: TGCGCCAGCAGTCTCCACAGGAGGACTGATGGCTACACCTTC.

The chain uses TRBV21-1 and TRBJ1-4; the table's D call, TRBD1, has no DNA check behind it. TRBV21-1 is a listed pseudogene. The CDR3 has 15 amino acids. The CDR3 region has the DNA TGTGCCAGCAGCAAAGGACAGGGGCGGCATGAAAAACTGTTTTTT. Translating gives CASSKGQGRHEKLFF.

The chain joins TRBV2 to TRBJ1-2; a possible D gene is TRBD1 (5 bases). The CDR3 covers 14 residues. Between the trimmed V and J ends, which lost 3 bases and 7 bases, there was a span of 15 bases. CDR1 SNHLY and CDR2 FYNNEI come from the germline V gene. Here the CDR3 reads CASSDPGRPRGYTF. CDR3 sequence (DNA): TGTGCCAGCAGTGATCCAGGGAGACCCCGTGGCTACACCTTC. Variable domain in full (rest from reference TRBV2 and TRBJ1-2): EPEVTQTPSHQVTQMGQEVILRCVPISNHLYFYWYRQILGQKVEFLVSFYNNEISEKSEIFDDQFSVERPDGSNFTLKIRSTKLEDSAMYFCASSDPGRPRGYTFGSGTRLTVV.

This CDR3 reads CASRPTSGGYNEQFF. For the CDR3, the DNA is TGTGCCAGCAGACCAACTAGTGGGGGGTACAATGAGCAGTTCTTC. V is TRBV5-6 and J is TRBJ2-1; tentatively, D is TRBD2 (6 bases). V was pared by 5 bases and J by 4 bases, with 16 bases between. This CDR3 comprises 15 residues. Per germline, CDR1 SGHDT and CDR2 YYEEEE.

The chain is built from TRBV15 and TRBJ2-7; TRBD2 is a possible D gene (6 bases). This CDR3 has 18 amino acids. Germline V gene data show CDR1 as LNHNV and CDR2 as YYDKDF (reference sequence). V dropped 0 bases and J dropped 0 bases, with 18 bases sitting between them. The CDR3 DNA reads TGTGCCACCAGCAGAGATCCAGTGGGGGGACCCAGCTCCTACGAGCAGTACTTC. Amino acid sequence: CATSRDPVGGPSSYEQYF.

The chain joins TRBV7-3 to TRBJ1-1; D perhaps matches TRBD1 (6 bases). CDR1 and CDR2 from the germline V gene are SGHTA and FQGTGA. The CDR3 consists of 13 residues. Trimming removed 6 bases at V and 3 bases at J, with 11 bases between. This chain's CDR3 is CASSRQEDTEAFF. The CDR3 region has the DNA TGTGCCAGCAGTCGACAGGAGGACACTGAAGCTTTCTTT.

The chain uses TRBV2 and TRBJ2-7; no reliable D call. This CDR3 is 12 amino acids long. V shed 8 bases and J shed 6 bases, with 14 bases lying between them. The germline V gene has CDR1 SNHLY and CDR2 FYNNEI. The CDR3 region is CASCPPDCEQYF. The DNA of the CDR3 is TGTGCCAGCTGTCCTCCCGACTGCGAGCAGTACTTC.

The rearrangement links TRBV5-6 to TRBJ1-2; D gene uncertain. This CDR3 has 17 amino acids. The germline V and J ends were trimmed by 4 bases and 7 bases, with 26 bases remaining between them. CDR1 and CDR2 from the germline V gene are SGHDT and YYEEEE. CDR3: CASSPLAGRIRHLGYTF. Written as DNA, the CDR3 is TGTGCCAGCAGCCCCTTAGCGGGCAGGATTAGGCACCTTGGCTACACCTTC.

V is TRBV2 and J is TRBJ1-5; possibly TRBD1 for D (5 bases). Trimming took off 5 bases at V and 3 bases at J, with 11 bases between the two ends. This CDR3 spans 14 amino acids. The germline V gene encodes CDR1 SNHLY and CDR2 FYNNEI. DNA for the CDR3: TGTGCCAGCAGTTACCAGGGTTACAATCAGCCCCAGCATTTT. As protein: CASSYQGYNQPQHF.

The V and J genes are TRBV30 and TRBJ1-1; no firm D call. Between the trimmed V and J ends, which lost 1 base and 1 base, there was a span of 19 bases. CDR1 and CDR2 (germline): GTSNPN, SVGIG (reference sequence). The CDR3 is 17 amino acids. The chain's CDR3 is CAWSELRGRVGNTEAFF. For the CDR3, the DNA is TGTGCCTGGAGTGAACTCCGGGGTCGAGTGGGGAACACTGAAGCTTTCTTT.

This chain uses TRBV11-2 with TRBJ2-3, with 8 bases lining up with TRBD1. The CDR3 is made up of 17 amino acids. Per the germline V gene, CDR1 is SGHAT and CDR2 is FQNNGV. V was clipped by 3 bases and J by 0 bases; unmatched bases: 8. CDR3: CASSFWGQAISTDTQYF. The CDR3 DNA reads as TGTGCCAGCAGCTTTTGGGGACAGGCGATAAGCACAGATACGCAGTATTTT.

This clone was detected once. The V call is TRBV2, the J call TRBJ1-6, with 7 nucleotides matching TRBD1. The CDR3 is 14 amino acids. Looked up from germline, CDR1 is SNHLY and CDR2 is FYNNEI. The J segment lost 6 bases and the V segment lost 5 bases, leaving 4 bases of the junction unmatched. CDR3 protein: CASSYRDSNSPLHF. The DNA of the CDR3 is TGTGCCAGCAGTTACCGGGACAGTAATTCACCCCTCCACTTT.

The genes are TRBV19 and TRBJ1-1; D possibly corresponds to TRBD1 (5 bases). V was shortened by 2 bases and J by 4 bases, with 8 bases between the two germline ends. The CDR3 extends over 13 amino acids. Germline V gene lookup returns CDR1 LNHDA and CDR2 SQIVND (reference sequence). As DNA, the CDR3 is TGTGCCAGTAGTATACAGGGTATCACTGAAGCTTTCTTT. Amino acid sequence: CASSIQGITEAFF. Complete variable domain (other parts from reference TRBV19 and TRBJ1-1): DGGITQSPKYLFRKEGQNVTLSCEQNLNHDAMYWYRQDPGQGLRLIYYSQIVNDFQKGDIAEGYSVSREKKESFPLTVTSAQKNPTAFYLCASSIQGITEAFFGQGTRLTVV.

The chain combines TRBV4-1 with TRBJ1-3, with 8 bases matching TRBD1. CDR1 MGHRA and CDR2 YSYEKL come from the germline V gene. Trimming removed 4 bases from V and 4 bases from J; junction bases left unmatched: 3. This CDR3 comprises 14 residues. The CDR3 region is CASSPTGDGNTIYF. CDR3 nucleotide sequence: TGCGCCAGCAGCCCGACAGGGGACGGAAACACCATATATTTT.

V gene TRBV6-5 combines with J gene TRBJ1-1; no definite D call. The CDR3 has 14 residues. V lost 0 bases to trimming and J lost 4 bases, with 9 bases between them. From germline, CDR1 is MNHEY and CDR2 SVGAGI. The CDR3 loop reads CASSYSARSTEAFF. In nucleotides, the CDR3 is TGTGCCAGCAGTTACTCGGCACGGAGCACTGAAGCTTTCTTT.

The chain recombines TRBV30 with TRBJ1-6; weak D call: TRBD1 (5 bases). The germline CDR1 and CDR2 sequences are GTSNPN and SVGIG (reference sequence). The CDR3 runs to 15 residues. V lost 8 bases to trimming and J lost 3 bases, with 17 bases between them. The CDR3 sequence: CAGRLDKIYNSPLHF. CDR3 nucleotides: TGTGCCGGCCGCCTGGACAAGATCTATAATTCACCCCTCCACTTT. Supplemented by reference TRBV30 and TRBJ1-6, the full variable domain reads SQTIHQWPATLVQPVGSPLSLECTVEGTSNPNLYWYRQAAGRGLQLLFYSVGIGQISSEVPQNLSASRPQDRQFILSSKKLLLSDSGFYLCAGRLDKIYNSPLHFGNGTRLTVT.

The chain couples TRBV11-3 to TRBJ2-3; 10 positions match TRBD2. Germline values: CDR1 SGHNT, CDR2 YENEEA. CDR3 length: 15 amino acids. V lost 5 bases, J lost 0 bases, and 2 bases stayed unmatched. The CDR3 spells CASSMTSGSTDTQYF. DNA for the CDR3: TGTGCCAGCAGCATGACTAGCGGGAGCACAGATACGCAGTATTTT.

This chain connects TRBV28 to TRBJ2-5; D is perhaps TRBD2 (6 bases). The length of the CDR3 is 15 residues. The V gene's germline CDR1 is MDHEN and CDR2 SYDVKM. V lost 7 bases to trimming and J lost 0 bases, with 15 bases between them. CDR3 loop: CASTPNRDYQETQYF. The CDR3 coding sequence is TGTGCCAGCACCCCTAACCGGGACTACCAAGAGACCCAGTACTTC. The full variable domain, completed using reference TRBV28 and TRBJ2-5, is DVKVTQSSRYLVKRTGEKVFLECVQDMDHENMFWYRQDPGLGLRLIYFSYDVKMKEKGDIPEGYSVSREKKERFSLILESASTNQTSMYLCASTPNRDYQETQYFGPGTRLLVL.

The chain carries TRBV29-1 and TRBJ2-7; maybe TRBD1 (6 bases). The CDR3 consists of 14 residues. Germline V gene data show CDR1 as SQVTM and CDR2 as ANQGSEA. V shed 2 bases and J shed 4 bases, with 15 bases lying between them. In DNA form, the CDR3 reads TGCAGCGTTGAAAACAGGGAAGACCGGTACGAGCAGTACTTC. Protein: CSVENREDRYEQYF.

This clone occurred once. The chain joins TRBV10-3 to TRBJ1-1; the D is unclear. The CDR3 totals 13 residues. Germline CDR1 is ENHRY and CDR2 is SYGVKD. Trimming removed 0 bases from V and 3 bases from J, with 5 bases in between. The CDR3 loop is CAISESGYTEAFF. The CDR3 DNA is TGTGCCATCAGTGAGTCAGGGTACACTGAAGCTTTCTTT.

In its sample, this clone was seen once. The rearrangement links TRBV13 to TRBJ1-1; D call uncertain. The CDR3 has 13 amino acids. Germline-derived CDR1 and CDR2 are PRHDT and FYEKMQ (reference sequence). V was trimmed by 5 bases and J by 0 bases, leaving 7 bases between them. CDR3 protein: CASSVGLNTEAFF. Written as DNA, the CDR3 is TGTGCCAGCAGCGTCGGACTGAACACTGAAGCTTTCTTT.